This T cell receptor beta chain was found in a study of blood T cell repertoires in COVID-19. CDR1 SGHRS and CDR2 YFSETQ come from the germline V gene. V gave up 4 bases and J gave up 0 bases; unmatched junction bases: 8. The CDR3 has 16 residues. The study drew participants aged about 18 to 95 years from roughly 25 US areas. Libraries were prepared by immunoSEQ multiplex PCR; TCRdb keeps only in-frame clonotypes and omits some of them. The sample has approximately 440,000 clones, less than 95% seen once; the top ten hold about 0.57%. The clonotype originates from a young man who had recovered from COVID-19. The sample comprised PBMCs or T cells enriched from blood (not recorded which). The J gene is TRBJ1-1, the V gene TRBV5-1; 8 positions match TRBD1. The CDR3 here is CASSPQTGAVNTEAFF. DNA of the CDR3: TGCGCCAGCAGCCCACAGACAGGGGCGGTGAACACTGAAGCTTTCTTT. Filled out from reference TRBV5-1 and TRBJ1-1, the complete variable domain reads KAGVTQTPRYLIKTRGQQVTLSCSPISGHRSVSWYQQTPGQGLQFLFEYFSETQRNKGNFPGRFSGRQFSNSRSEMNVSTLELGDSALYLCASSPQTGAVNTEAFFGQGTRLTVV.